This T cell receptor beta chain was retrieved from a study of T cell clonality in common variable immunodeficiency. The sample holds many counts of this clone. Sequencing was performed with immunoSEQ multiplex PCR; in TCRdb, only in-frame clones are kept and a portion is missing. Sampling found tens of thousands of clones, none seen once. Donors gave roughly 4.5 to 9 ml heparinized peripheral whole blood. The sample comprised peripheral blood mononuclear cells. This TCR came from a person aged 18 to 69 in good health.

The sequenced CDR3 bases are TGTGCCAGCAGCCCGGGGTTAGTCGGGGAAAAA. Amino acid sequence: CASSPGLVGEK. The full CDR3 reads CASSPGLVGEKLFF. The chain is built from TRBV7-9 and TRBJ1-4; no definite D call. The missing CDR3 end, 3 residues past where the read stops, is filled in from the germline J gene. V lost 5 bases to trimming and J lost 8 bases, with 15 bases between them. The CDR3 is 14 amino acids. CDR1 is SEHNR, CDR2 FQNEAQ, per germline (reference sequence).